The 13 T cell receptor beta chains listed next were all sequenced from one sample in a study of blood T cell repertoires in COVID-19. Some clones are missing from TCRdb's copy, which holds only in-frame ones; the method was immunoSEQ multiplex PCR. The sample has approximately 230,000 clones, around 88% seen once. The sequenced sample was PBMCs or T cells enriched from blood (not recorded which). The source of these receptors is a woman under 40 who had recovered from COVID-19.

This chain joins TRBV28 and TRBJ2-2, with a weak D call TRBD1 (6 bases). CDR1 and CDR2 (germline): MDHEN, SYDVKM. V was trimmed by 4 bases and J by 5 bases, leaving 11 bases between them. This CDR3 region has 14 residues. DNA of the CDR3: TGTGCCAGCAGTTCCGGACAGCTAACCGGGGAGCTGTTTTTT. It is translated as CASSSGQLTGELFF.

This chain joins TRBV29-1 and TRBJ2-5; D is perhaps TRBD1 (6 bases). The CDR3 covers 13 residues. The V gene's germline CDR1 is SQVTM and CDR2 ANQGSEA. Between the trimmed V and J ends, which lost 7 bases and 4 bases, there was a span of 16 bases. The CDR3 loop is CSEVEVQGETQYF. The CDR3 DNA reads TGCAGCGAGGTTGAGGTACAGGGAGAGACCCAGTACTTC.

The rearrangement links TRBV10-3 to TRBJ2-1, with 7 bases lining up with TRBD2. The length of the CDR3 is 16 residues. CDR1 and CDR2 from the germline V gene are ENHRY and SYGVKD. J lost 0 bases, V lost 1 base, and 3 bases had no gene match. The CDR3 DNA is TGTGCCATCAGTGAGTGGGGGGGGAGCTCCTACAATGAGCAGTTCTTC. It encodes CAISEWGGSSYNEQFF.

The rearrangement joins TRBV4-1 to TRBJ2-7; D is possibly TRBD2 (6 bases). Germline CDR1 MGHRA, CDR2 YSYEKL. This CDR3 region has 15 residues. V lost 5 bases to trimming and J lost 6 bases, with 20 bases between them. CDR3 amino acids: CASSSNGPGDSEQYF. The CDR3 nucleotides are TGCGCCAGCAGCTCGAATGGACCCGGGGACTCCGAGCAGTACTTC.

The rearrangement joins TRBV14 to TRBJ2-1, with 9 positions matching TRBD2. Germline loops: CDR1 SGHDN, CDR2 FVKESK. The V and J ends lost 1 base and 0 bases, in that order; junction bases with no gene match: 7. This CDR3 comprises 18 residues. CDR3 amino acids: CASSQVSGSRSSYNEQFF. For the CDR3, the DNA is TGTGCCAGCAGCCAAGTTAGCGGGAGTCGGAGCTCCTACAATGAGCAGTTCTTC.

This rearrangement joins TRBV19 to TRBJ2-2; TRBD1 matches 7 bases. CDR1 is LNHDA, CDR2 SQIVND, per germline (reference sequence). This CDR3 is 14 amino acids long. The V segment lost 4 bases and the J segment 4 bases; nucleotides outside the gene matches: 3. The CDR3 region is CASSTGTVTGELFF. The CDR3 DNA is TGTGCCAGTAGTACAGGGACAGTCACCGGGGAGCTGTTTTTT. Variable domain in full (rest from reference TRBV19 and TRBJ2-2): DGGITQSPKYLFRKEGQNVTLSCEQNLNHDAMYWYRQDPGQGLRLIYYSQIVNDFQKGDIAEGYSVSREKKESFPLTVTSAQKNPTAFYLCASSTGTVTGELFFGEGSRLTVL.

The chain recombines TRBV7-9 with TRBJ2-2, with 12 bases matching TRBD1. The V gene's germline CDR1 is SEHNR and CDR2 FQNEAQ (reference sequence). The trim removed 5 bases at V and 4 bases at J, leaving 5 bases unmatched. The CDR3 runs to 16 residues. The CDR3 sequence is CASSLGQGASTGELFF. The CDR3 nucleotides are TGTGCCAGCAGCCTGGGACAGGGGGCAAGCACCGGGGAGCTGTTTTTT.

The rearrangement links TRBV7-6 to TRBJ1-5; D perhaps matches TRBD1 (5 bases). This CDR3 is built from 14 residues. Per germline, CDR1 SGHVS and CDR2 FNYEAQ. V lost 1 base, J lost 2 bases, and 6 bases lay in between. Here the CDR3 reads CASSLGGGNQPQHF. The CDR3 DNA reads TGTGCCAGCAGCTTAGGGGGCGGCAATCAGCCCCAGCATTTT.

As DNA, the CDR3 is TGTGCCAGCGGCCTCGGAGGGCGGCGCGATACGCAGTATTTT. It yields the protein CASGLGGRRDTQYF. This chain connects TRBV2 to TRBJ2-3; TRBD2 is a possible D gene (6 bases). This CDR3 is built from 14 residues. Germline V gene lookup returns CDR1 SNHLY and CDR2 FYNNEI. Trimming removed 8 bases at V and 6 bases at J, with 18 bases between.

This clone was found once. V is TRBV7-2 and J is TRBJ1-1, with D perhaps matching TRBD1 (6 bases). Germline CDR1 is SGHTA and CDR2 is FQGNSA. Trimming shortened V by 4 bases and J by 5 bases, and 14 bases separated the two germline ends. The CDR3 totals 14 residues. In DNA form, the CDR3 reads TGTGCCAGCAGCTCGCAGGGGTCTAAGACTGAAGCTTTCTTT. It yields the protein CASSSQGSKTEAFF. The whole variable domain, filled in from reference TRBV7-2 and TRBJ1-1, reads GAGVSQSPSNKVTEKGKDVELRCDPISGHTALYWYRQSLGQGLEFLIYFQGNSAPDKSGLPSDRFSAERTGGSVSTLTIQRTQQEDSAVYLCASSSQGSKTEAFFGQGTRLTVV.

This chain joins TRBV28 and TRBJ2-3; 9 bases match TRBD1. Germline trimming cut 5 bases from V and 3 bases from J; bases unmatched to any gene: 9. Germline lookup yields CDR1 MDHEN and CDR2 SYDVKM. The CDR3 extends over 16 amino acids. The CDR3 sequence: CASSTGGYRGTDTQYF. The CDR3 DNA follows: TGTGCCAGCAGTACAGGGGGCTATAGGGGGACAGATACGCAGTATTTT. Variable domain in full (rest from reference TRBV28 and TRBJ2-3): DVKVTQSSRYLVKRTGEKVFLECVQDMDHENMFWYRQDPGLGLRLIYFSYDVKMKEKGDIPEGYSVSREKKERFSLILESASTNQTSMYLCASSTGGYRGTDTQYFGPGTRLTVL.

The chain is built from TRBV5-6 and TRBJ1-1; 8 nucleotides agree with TRBD1. J was trimmed by 11 bases and V by 3 bases; bases with no gene match: 9. The CDR3 has 13 residues. Germline V gene sequence: CDR1 SGHDT, CDR2 YYEEEE. The CDR3 region has the DNA TGTGCCAGCAGCTCGACAGGGGAGTTGCGGGCTTTCTTT. Amino acid sequence: CASSSTGELRAFF.

This clone has just a few counts. The V gene is TRBV6-2 or TRBV6-3, the J gene TRBJ1-5, with no clear D. The V gene's germline CDR1 is MNHEY and CDR2 SVGEGT. The germline V and J ends were trimmed by 6 bases and 3 bases, with 27 bases remaining between them. The CDR3 runs to 19 residues. CDR3 in amino acids: CASSSPISPRGVVNQPQHF. CDR3 bases: TGTGCCAGCAGCTCTCCCATCTCTCCCCGCGGAGTCGTCAATCAGCCCCAGCATTTT.